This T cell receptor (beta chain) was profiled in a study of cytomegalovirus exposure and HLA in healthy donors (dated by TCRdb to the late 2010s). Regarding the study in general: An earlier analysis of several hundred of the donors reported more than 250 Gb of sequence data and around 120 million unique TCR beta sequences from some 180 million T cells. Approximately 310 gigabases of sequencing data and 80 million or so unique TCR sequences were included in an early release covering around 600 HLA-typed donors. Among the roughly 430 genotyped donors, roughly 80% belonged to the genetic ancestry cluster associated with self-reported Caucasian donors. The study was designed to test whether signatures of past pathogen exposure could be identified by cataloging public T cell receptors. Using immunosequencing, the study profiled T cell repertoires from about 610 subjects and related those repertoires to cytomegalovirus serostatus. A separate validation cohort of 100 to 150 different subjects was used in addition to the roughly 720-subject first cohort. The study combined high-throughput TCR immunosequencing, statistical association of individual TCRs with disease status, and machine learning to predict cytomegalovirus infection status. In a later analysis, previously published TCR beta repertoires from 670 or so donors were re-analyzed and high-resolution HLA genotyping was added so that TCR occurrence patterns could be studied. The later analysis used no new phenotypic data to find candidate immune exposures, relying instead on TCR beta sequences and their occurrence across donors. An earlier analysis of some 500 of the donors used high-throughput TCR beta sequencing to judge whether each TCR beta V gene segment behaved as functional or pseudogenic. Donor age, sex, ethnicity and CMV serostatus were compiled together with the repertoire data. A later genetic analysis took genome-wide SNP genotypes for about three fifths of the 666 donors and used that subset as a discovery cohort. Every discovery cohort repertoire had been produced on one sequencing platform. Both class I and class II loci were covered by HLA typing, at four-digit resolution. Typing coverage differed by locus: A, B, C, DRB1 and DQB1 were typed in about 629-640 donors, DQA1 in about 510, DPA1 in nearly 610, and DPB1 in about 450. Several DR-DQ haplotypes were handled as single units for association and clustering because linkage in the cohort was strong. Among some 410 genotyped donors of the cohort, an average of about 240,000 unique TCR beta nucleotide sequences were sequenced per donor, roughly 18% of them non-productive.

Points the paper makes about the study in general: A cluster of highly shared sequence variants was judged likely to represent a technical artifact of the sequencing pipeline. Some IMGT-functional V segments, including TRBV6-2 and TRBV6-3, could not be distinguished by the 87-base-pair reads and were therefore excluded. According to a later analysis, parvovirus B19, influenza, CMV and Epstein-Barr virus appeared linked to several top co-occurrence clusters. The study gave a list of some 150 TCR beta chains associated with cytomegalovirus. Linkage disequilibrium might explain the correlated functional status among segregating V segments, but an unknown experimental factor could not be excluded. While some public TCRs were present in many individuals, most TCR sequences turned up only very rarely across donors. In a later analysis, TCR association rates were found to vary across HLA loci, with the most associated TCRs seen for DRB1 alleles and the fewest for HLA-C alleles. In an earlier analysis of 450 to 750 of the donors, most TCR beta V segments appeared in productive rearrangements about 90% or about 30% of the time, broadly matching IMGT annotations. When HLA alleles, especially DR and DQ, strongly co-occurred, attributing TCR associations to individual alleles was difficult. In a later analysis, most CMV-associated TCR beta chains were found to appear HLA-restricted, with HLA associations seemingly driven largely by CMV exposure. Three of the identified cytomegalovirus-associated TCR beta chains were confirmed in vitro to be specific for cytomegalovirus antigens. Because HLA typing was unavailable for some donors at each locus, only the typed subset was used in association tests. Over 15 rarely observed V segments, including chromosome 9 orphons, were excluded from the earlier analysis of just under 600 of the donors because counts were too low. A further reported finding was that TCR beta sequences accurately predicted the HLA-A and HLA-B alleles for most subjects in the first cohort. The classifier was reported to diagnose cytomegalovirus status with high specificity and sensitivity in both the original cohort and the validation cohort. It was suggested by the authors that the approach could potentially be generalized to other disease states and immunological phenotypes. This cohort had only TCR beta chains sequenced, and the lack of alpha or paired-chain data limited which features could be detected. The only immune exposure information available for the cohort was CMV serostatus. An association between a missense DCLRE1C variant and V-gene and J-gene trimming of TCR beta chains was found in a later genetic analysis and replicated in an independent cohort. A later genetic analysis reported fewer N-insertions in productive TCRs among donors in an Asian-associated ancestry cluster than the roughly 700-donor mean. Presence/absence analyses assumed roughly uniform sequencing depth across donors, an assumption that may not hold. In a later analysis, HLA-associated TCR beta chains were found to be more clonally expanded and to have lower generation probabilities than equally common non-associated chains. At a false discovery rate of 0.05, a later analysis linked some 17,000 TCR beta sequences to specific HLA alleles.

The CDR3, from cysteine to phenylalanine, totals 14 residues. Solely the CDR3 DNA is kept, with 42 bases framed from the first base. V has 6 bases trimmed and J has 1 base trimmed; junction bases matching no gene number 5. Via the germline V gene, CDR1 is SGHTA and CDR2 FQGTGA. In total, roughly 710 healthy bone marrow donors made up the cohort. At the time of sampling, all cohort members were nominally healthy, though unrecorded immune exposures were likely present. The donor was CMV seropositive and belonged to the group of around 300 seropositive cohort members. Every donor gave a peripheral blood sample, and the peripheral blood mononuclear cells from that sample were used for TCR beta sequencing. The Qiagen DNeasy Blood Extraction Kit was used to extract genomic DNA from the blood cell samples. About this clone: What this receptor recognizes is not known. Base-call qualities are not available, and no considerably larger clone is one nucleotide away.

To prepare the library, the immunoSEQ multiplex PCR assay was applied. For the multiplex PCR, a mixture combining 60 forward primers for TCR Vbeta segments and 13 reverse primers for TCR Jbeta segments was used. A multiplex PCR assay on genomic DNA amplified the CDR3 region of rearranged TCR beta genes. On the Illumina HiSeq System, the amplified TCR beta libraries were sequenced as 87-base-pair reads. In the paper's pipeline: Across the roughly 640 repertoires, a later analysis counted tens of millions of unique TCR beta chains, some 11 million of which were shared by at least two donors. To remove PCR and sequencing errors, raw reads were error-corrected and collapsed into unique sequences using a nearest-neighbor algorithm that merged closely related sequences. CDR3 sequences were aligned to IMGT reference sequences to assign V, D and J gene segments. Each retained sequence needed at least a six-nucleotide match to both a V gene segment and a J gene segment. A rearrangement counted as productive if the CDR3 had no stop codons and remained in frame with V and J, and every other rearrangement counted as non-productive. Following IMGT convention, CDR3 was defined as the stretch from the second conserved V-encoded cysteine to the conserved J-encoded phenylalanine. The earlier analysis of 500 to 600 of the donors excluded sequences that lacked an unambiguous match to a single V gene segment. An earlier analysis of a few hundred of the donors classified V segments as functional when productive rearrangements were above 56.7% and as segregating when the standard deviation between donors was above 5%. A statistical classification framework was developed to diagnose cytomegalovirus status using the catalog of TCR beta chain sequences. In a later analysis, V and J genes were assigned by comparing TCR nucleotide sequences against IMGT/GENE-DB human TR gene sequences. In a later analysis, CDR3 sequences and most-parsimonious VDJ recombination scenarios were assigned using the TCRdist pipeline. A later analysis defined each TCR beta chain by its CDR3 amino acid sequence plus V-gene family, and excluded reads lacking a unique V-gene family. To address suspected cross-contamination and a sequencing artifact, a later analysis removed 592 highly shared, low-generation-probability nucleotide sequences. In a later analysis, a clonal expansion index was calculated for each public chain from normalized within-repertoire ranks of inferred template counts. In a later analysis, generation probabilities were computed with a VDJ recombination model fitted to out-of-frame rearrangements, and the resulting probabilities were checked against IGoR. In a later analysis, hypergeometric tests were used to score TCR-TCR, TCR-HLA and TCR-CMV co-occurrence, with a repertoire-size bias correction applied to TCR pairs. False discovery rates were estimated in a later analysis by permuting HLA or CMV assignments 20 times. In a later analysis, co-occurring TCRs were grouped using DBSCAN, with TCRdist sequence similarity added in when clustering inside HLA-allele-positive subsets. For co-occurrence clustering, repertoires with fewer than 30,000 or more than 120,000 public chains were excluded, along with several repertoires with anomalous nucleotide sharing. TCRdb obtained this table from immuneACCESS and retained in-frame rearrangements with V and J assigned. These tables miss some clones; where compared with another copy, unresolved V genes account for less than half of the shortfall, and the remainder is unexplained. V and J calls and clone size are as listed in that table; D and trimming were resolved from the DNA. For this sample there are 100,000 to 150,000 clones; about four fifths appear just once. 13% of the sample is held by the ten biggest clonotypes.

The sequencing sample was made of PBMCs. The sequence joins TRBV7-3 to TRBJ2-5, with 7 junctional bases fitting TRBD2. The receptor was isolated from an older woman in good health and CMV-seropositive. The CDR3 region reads CASSRTGGQETQYF. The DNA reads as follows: TGTGCCAGCAGTCGTACGGGGGGCCAAGAGACCCAGTACTTC.